These 31 T cell receptor beta chains came from one sample sequenced in a study of patients and donors after allogeneic stem cell transplantation. TCRdb used MiXCR to reprocess the RT-PCR reads, holding one entry per CDR3 protein. The sample shows more than 20,000 distinct CDR3 sequences, 35% to 45% of them seen only once. The specimen was blood, either unsorted or a sorted T cell fraction (not recorded which). The receptors were sampled from a human donor who was either an allogeneic HSCT recipient or a stem cell or donor lymphocyte infusion donor (not recorded which). It is not recorded whose cells these are; they may come from a transplant donor.

This chain links TRBV4-1 with TRBJ1-1; 8 positions agree with TRBD1. With 0 bases clipped from V and 1 base from J, the junction kept 13 bases outside the gene matches. Germline V lookup: CDR1 MGHRA, CDR2 YSYEKL. The CDR3 covers 19 residues. CDR3 in amino acids: CASSQERTAKGQENTEAFF. The CDR3 DNA is TGCGCCAGCAGCCAAGAGAGGACAGCTAAGGGACAGGAGAACACTGAAGCTTTCTTT.

The chain combines TRBV29-1 with TRBJ1-1, with 11 bases identical to TRBD1. The CDR3 consists of 13 residues. The ends lost 5 bases at V and 7 bases at J; junction bases unmatched: 6. The V gene's germline CDR1 is SQVTM and CDR2 ANQGSEA. CDR3 in DNA: TGCAGCGTTCCCGGGACAGGGGGTGTTGAAGCTTTCTTT. As protein: CSVPGTGGVEAFF. The full variable domain, with the rest looked up from reference TRBV29-1 and TRBJ1-1, is SAVISQKPSRDICQRGTSLTIQCQVDSQVTMMFWYRQQPGQSLTLIATANQGSEATYESGFVIDKFPISRPNLTFSTLTVSNMSPEDSSIYLCSVPGTGGVEAFFGQGTRLTVV.

The sample holds a few counts of this clonotype. The V gene is TRBV6-5, the J gene TRBJ1-6, with D perhaps matching TRBD1 (6 bases). CDR3 length: 16 residues. Germline-derived CDR1 and CDR2 are MNHEY and SVGAGI. Trimming removed 6 bases at V and 0 bases at J, with 12 bases between. Here the CDR3 DNA reads TGTGCCAGCAGAATCGGACAGAGCTCCTATAATTCACCCCTCCACTTT. Translating it yields CASRIGQSSYNSPLHF.

The gene calls are TRBV14 and TRBJ1-2; D is uncertain. Germline V gene lookup returns CDR1 SGHDN and CDR2 FVKESK. The CDR3 contains 14 residues. Trimming took off 3 bases at V and 2 bases at J, with 10 bases between the two ends. The CDR3: CASSHHTRNYGYTF. The CDR3 bases are TGTGCCAGCAGCCACCACACAAGGAACTATGGCTACACCTTC.

The chain carries TRBV13 and TRBJ2-2, with 9 bases lining up with TRBD1. This CDR3 is 15 amino acids long. With 2 bases clipped from V and 7 bases from J, the junction kept 5 bases outside the gene matches. Germline lookup yields CDR1 PRHDT and CDR2 FYEKMQ (reference sequence). CDR3 in amino acids: CASSLYRGLGGELFF. The DNA of the CDR3 is TGTGCCAGCAGCTTATACAGGGGGCTTGGCGGGGAGCTGTTTTTT.

The rearrangement links TRBV12-3 or TRBV12-4 to TRBJ2-7; D is possibly TRBD1 (5 bases). Trimming removed 5 bases from V and 3 bases from J, with 11 bases in between. The CDR3 runs to 13 residues. In nucleotides, the CDR3 is TGTGCCAGCAGTCCCTCAGGGTTCTACGAGCAGTACTTC. As protein: CASSPSGFYEQYF.

This clonotype has a handful of counts. The J gene is TRBJ1-1, the V gene TRBV6-5; a weak D match, TRBD1 (5 bases). CDR1 is MNHEY and CDR2 is SVGAGI in the germline V gene. This CDR3 is 13 amino acids long. V lost 2 bases to trimming and J lost 1 base, with 5 bases between them. As DNA, the CDR3 is TGTGCCAGCAGTTACACAGGGAACACTGAAGCTTTCTTT. This sequence encodes CASSYTGNTEAFF.

This clonotype was observed a few times. DNA of the CDR3: TGTGCCAGCAGCTACAGGGGACAGCAGCCCCAGCATTTT. It yields the protein CASSYRGQQPQHF. The chain has TRBV7-2 and TRBJ1-5, with TRBD1 identical over 7 bases. This CDR3 is 13 amino acids long. Germline V gene sequence: CDR1 SGHTA, CDR2 FQGNSA. J was trimmed by 7 bases and V by 4 bases; bases with no gene match: 4. Drawing the rest from reference TRBV7-2 and TRBJ1-5, the complete variable domain is GAGVSQSPSNKVTEKGKDVELRCDPISGHTALYWYRQSLGQGLEFLIYFQGNSAPDKSGLPSDRFSAERTGGSVSTLTIQRTQQEDSAVYLCASSYRGQQPQHFGDGTRLSIL.

This chain joins TRBV20-1 and TRBJ2-3; 8 nucleotides match TRBD2. The CDR3 has 14 residues. Germline trimming cut 6 bases from V and 3 bases from J; bases unmatched to any gene: 8. Germline CDR1 DFQATT, CDR2 SNEGSKA (reference sequence). The CDR3 reads CSATREGRTDTQYF. For the CDR3, the DNA is TGCAGTGCCACCCGGGAGGGCAGAACAGATACGCAGTATTTT.

This chain connects TRBV5-1 to TRBJ1-1, with 8 nucleotides matching TRBD1. CDR1 and CDR2 (germline): SGHRS, YFSETQ. Unmatched junction bases numbered 10, after V lost 0 bases and J lost 6 bases. The CDR3 sequence is 16 residues long. This chain's CDR3 is CASSLAGQGGYPEAFF. CDR3 nucleotide sequence: TGCGCCAGCAGCTTGGCAGGACAGGGAGGATACCCTGAAGCTTTCTTT.

This clonotype was seen more than once but under ten times. The rearrangement uses TRBV20-1 and TRBJ1-6; D is perhaps TRBD1 (6 bases). Trimming cost V 3 bases and J 6 bases, with 15 bases left between them. Germline values: CDR1 DFQATT, CDR2 SNEGSKA (reference sequence). The CDR3 runs 15 residues. The CDR3 reads CSASSHRAGNSPLHF. The CDR3 DNA reads as TGCAGTGCTAGCTCCCACAGGGCTGGTAATTCACCCCTCCACTTT.

In its sample, this clonotype was seen a few times. V is TRBV11-3 and J is TRBJ2-3; 7 nucleotides line up with TRBD1. This CDR3 region has 15 residues. The V and J ends lost 5 bases and 3 bases, in that order; junction bases with no gene match: 8. Germline V lookup: CDR1 SGHNT, CDR2 YENEEA. CDR3 residues: CASSPRQGATDTQYF. The DNA for the CDR3 is TGTGCCAGCAGCCCAAGACAGGGAGCGACAGATACGCAGTATTTT.

A word on this clonotype: Sequence at one end of the junction differs from germline and may be a read error. The J gene is TRBJ2-1, the V gene TRBV5-6; D remains unclear. The CDR3 is 13 amino acids. Per the germline V gene, CDR1 is SGHDT and CDR2 is YYEEEE. Written as DNA, the CDR3 is TGTGCCAGCGGCTTGCGCGTCTGGAATGAGCAGTTCTTC. Translation: CASGLRVWNEQFF.

A note on this clonotype: One junction end does not reproduce the germline sequence, and a read error may be involved. This chain connects TRBV20-1 to TRBJ2-3; 8 bases line up with TRBD1. Germline loops: CDR1 DFQATT, CDR2 SNEGSKA (reference sequence). The length of the CDR3 is 15 residues. The CDR3 DNA sequence: TGCAGTGCTAGTAAAGGGACAGGTCCCACAGATACGCAGTACTTT. Its translation: CSASKGTGPTDTQYF.

V is TRBV6-5 and J is TRBJ1-1, with TRBD1 matching over 8 bases. Looked up from germline, CDR1 is MNHEY and CDR2 is SVGAGI. CDR3 length: 19 residues. V dropped 0 bases and J dropped 1; count of bases not matched to a gene: 13. The CDR3 reads CASSYSLVLDREENTEAFF. As DNA, the CDR3 is TGTGCCAGCAGTTACTCGTTGGTTCTGGACAGGGAAGAGAACACTGAAGCTTTCTTT.

V and J are TRBV12-5 and TRBJ2-7, with D hard to call. CDR1 is LGHNT and CDR2 is FRNRAP in the germline V gene. This CDR3 has 12 residues. V was clipped by 7 bases and J by 2 bases, with 9 bases between them. In nucleotides, the CDR3 is TGTGCTAGTGCCTTGGGCACCTACGAGCAGTACTTC. Residues: CASALGTYEQYF.

This sequence joins TRBV6-5 and TRBJ1-5; TRBD1 might be the D (6 bases). V lost 5 bases, J lost 7 bases, and 18 bases lay in between. The CDR3 contains 15 residues. Germline V lookup: CDR1 MNHEY, CDR2 SVGAGI. Here the CDR3 DNA reads TGTGCCAGCAGTGCGGGGGGGGCGCCCCACCAGCCCCAGCATTTT. This gives the protein CASSAGGAPHQPQHF.

This sequence joins TRBV4-1 and TRBJ1-1; D possibly corresponds to TRBD1 (5 bases). Trimming removed 0 bases from V and 7 bases from J, with 21 bases in between. From germline, CDR1 is MGHRA and CDR2 YSYEKL. The CDR3 runs 17 residues. Here the CDR3 DNA reads TGCGCCAGCAGCCAAGATCGGGGTACGGGGGTCACGTTTGAAGCTTTCTTT. Residues: CASSQDRGTGVTFEAFF.

The chain has TRBV20-1 and TRBJ1-6; D remains ambiguous. The germline V and J ends were trimmed by 4 bases and 4 bases, with 8 bases remaining between them. CDR3 length equals 13 residues. Germline assignment: CDR1 DFQATT and CDR2 SNEGSKA (reference sequence). Here the CDR3 reads CSATNTYNSPLHF. Here the CDR3 DNA reads TGCAGTGCTACCAACACTTATAATTCACCCCTCCACTTT.

Judged by abundance, this clonotype is medium-sized (0.01 to 0.1%). The genes are TRBV4-2 and TRBJ2-3, with D possibly matching TRBD2 (7 bases). This CDR3 has 17 amino acids. Germline loops: CDR1 LGHNA, CDR2 YNFKEQ. V was clipped by 0 bases and J by 4 bases, with 17 bases between them. The CDR3 DNA is TGTGCCAGCAGCCAAGATGAAAGCGGGAAGGGGGCAGATACGCAGTATTTT. Its protein product is CASSQDESGKGADTQYF.

The chain couples TRBV28 to TRBJ2-3, with 9 bases that match TRBD2. The CDR3 has 15 amino acids. V gave up 4 bases and J gave up 1 base; unmatched junction bases: 3. Germline V gene data show CDR1 as MDHEN and CDR2 as SYDVKM. This CDR3 is CASSYSGSRTDTQYF. CDR3 DNA sequence: TGTGCCAGCAGTTATAGCGGGAGCCGCACAGATACGCAGTATTTT.

V and J are TRBV3-1 and TRBJ2-5; D gene unclear. In germline, CDR1 is LGHDT, CDR2 YNNKEL (reference sequence). V was cut by 3 bases and J by 2 bases, with 7 bases left in between. CDR3 size: 13 residues. The CDR3 sequence is CASSHRSQETQYF. The CDR3 DNA is TGTGCCAGCAGCCATAGGTCGCAAGAGACCCAGTACTTC.

This clonotype was counted a few times. This sequence joins TRBV3-1 and TRBJ1-1, with a possible D match to TRBD1 (6 bases). This CDR3 has 14 amino acids. Deletions cut 1 base from V and 5 bases from J, with 11 bases between. The germline CDR1 and CDR2 sequences are LGHDT and YNNKEL (reference sequence). The CDR3 here is CASSQVRGGTEAFF. The CDR3 DNA reads TGTGCCAGCAGCCAAGTGAGGGGGGGAACTGAAGCTTTCTTT.

The chain is built from TRBV10-1 and TRBJ1-6, with D uncertain. The CDR3 totals 14 residues. Germline assignment: CDR1 WNHNN and CDR2 SYGVQD (reference sequence). V was clipped by 3 bases and J by 1 base, with 4 bases between them. The CDR3 DNA is TGCGCCAGCAGTGATGGGTCCTATAATTCACCCCTCCACTTT. It encodes CASSDGSYNSPLHF.

This clonotype has a handful of counts. The chain couples TRBV29-1 to TRBJ2-1; TRBD2 matches 7 bases. CDR1 is SQVTM and CDR2 is ANQGSEA in the germline V gene. This CDR3 spans 12 amino acids. Unmatched junction bases numbered 8, after V lost 7 bases and J lost 8 bases. The CDR3 spells CSEQTSRYEQFF. The CDR3 nucleotides are TGCAGCGAGCAGACTAGCAGGTATGAGCAGTTCTTC.

This rearrangement joins TRBV5-1 to TRBJ2-3, with 13 bases lining up with TRBD2. Germline V gene lookup returns CDR1 SGHRS and CDR2 YFSETQ. V was pared by 4 bases and J by 9 bases, with 8 bases of the junction left unmatched. The CDR3 is 15 residues long. The CDR3 bases are TGCGCCAGCAGCACAGGACTAGCGGGGGTTGAGACGCAGTATTTT. As protein: CASSTGLAGVETQYF.

The chain has TRBV6-5 and TRBJ2-7, with D perhaps assigned TRBD1 or TRBD2 (5 bases each). Germline V gene lookup returns CDR1 MNHEY and CDR2 SVGAGI. The V and J ends lost 7 bases and 2 bases respectively, with 18 bases between them. CDR3 length equals 15 residues. CDR3 sequence: CASTNSPGPTYEQYF. As DNA, the CDR3 is TGTGCCAGCACTAACTCCCCGGGACCCACCTACGAGCAGTACTTC.

The chain carries TRBV11-2 and TRBJ2-5; 10 positions agree with TRBD1. The CDR3 is 14 residues long. With 2 bases clipped from V and 8 bases from J, the junction kept 5 bases outside the gene matches. The V gene's germline CDR1 is SGHAT and CDR2 FQNNGV. The CDR3 spells CASSLQRTGGTQYF. DNA for the CDR3: TGTGCCAGCAGCTTACAAAGGACAGGGGGAACCCAGTACTTC.

The rearrangement uses TRBV2 and TRBJ2-4, with D perhaps TRBD1 (6 bases). This CDR3 has 16 residues. V shed 1 base and J shed 8 bases, with 18 bases lying between them. CDR1 is SNHLY and CDR2 is FYNNEI in the germline V gene. The chain's CDR3 is CASSEVSLGQVDIQYF. For the CDR3, the DNA is TGTGCCAGCAGTGAAGTTAGTTTGGGACAAGTAGACATTCAGTACTTC. The variable domain in full, with the rest retrieved from reference TRBV2 and TRBJ2-4, is EPEVTQTPSHQVTQMGQEVILRCVPISNHLYFYWYRQILGQKVEFLVSFYNNEISEKSEIFDDQFSVERPDGSNFTLKIRSTKLEDSAMYFCASSEVSLGQVDIQYFGAGTRLSVL.

J is TRBJ1-5 and V is TRBV7-9, with 7 positions matching TRBD1. V trimming: 4 bases; J trimming: 7 bases; junction bases outside the gene matches: 7. Germline V lookup: CDR1 SEHNR, CDR2 FQNEAQ (reference sequence). The CDR3 covers 14 residues. The CDR3 DNA sequence: TGTGCCAGCAGCTCCGATTACAGGGGCCAGCCCCAGCATTTT. Protein: CASSSDYRGQPQHF.

The V gene is TRBV7-9, the J gene TRBJ1-5, with D unresolved. The CDR3 runs 11 residues. Looked up from germline, CDR1 is SEHNR and CDR2 is FQNEAQ (reference sequence). V lost 1 base to trimming and J lost 11 bases, with 6 bases between them. The CDR3 here is CASSLGEAQHF. CDR3 DNA sequence: TGTGCCAGCAGCTTAGGGGAGGCCCAGCATTTT.